Following are 28 T cell receptor beta chains from one sample sequenced in a study of shared clonotypes between healthy human individuals. The method was immunoSEQ multiplex PCR; TCRdb's version includes in-frame clones alone and lacks a portion of them. The repertoire holds 2 million or so clones, with roughly 94% as singletons. Cells designated naive CD8 were CD45RO-negative and were positively selected for CCR7, with terminally differentiated effector memory CD45RA+ cells excluded. Sequencing was performed on naive CD8+ T cells sorted from blood. Every receptor here comes from a man aged 18 to 29 in good health.

The chain combines TRBV6-5 with TRBJ2-1; the D gene is possibly TRBD2 (6 bases). The length of the CDR3 is 16 residues. Germline CDR1 reads MNHEY; CDR2 reads SVGAGI. Trimming left V 4 bases short and J 0 bases short, with 13 bases between. CDR3: CASSSNFGGSYNEQFF. The CDR3 DNA follows: TGTGCCAGCAGTTCAAACTTCGGGGGCTCCTACAATGAGCAGTTCTTC.

The rearrangement uses TRBV13 and TRBJ1-2; 12 bases are shared with TRBD1. V lost 4 bases to trimming and J lost 4 bases; unmatched junction nucleotides: 4. This CDR3 is built from 15 residues. Germline V CDR1 and CDR2: PRHDT, FYEKMQ (reference sequence). The CDR3 DNA sequence: TGTGCCAGCAGCTCAGGGACAGGGGGCGGCTATGGCTACACCTTC. Its translation is CASSSGTGGGYGYTF. Variable domain in full (rest from reference TRBV13 and TRBJ1-2): AAGVIQSPRHLIKEKRETATLKCYPIPRHDTVYWYQQGPGQDPQFLISFYEKMQSDKGSIPDRFSAQQFSDYHSELNMSSLELGDSALYFCASSSGTGGGYGYTFGSGTRLTVV.

V gene TRBV4-1 combines with J gene TRBJ1-1; D call uncertain. CDR1 and CDR2 from the germline V gene are MGHRA and YSYEKL. The V end was cut by 1 base, the J end by 1 base, with 7 bases between. This CDR3 region has 14 residues. CDR3 nucleotide sequence: TGCGCCAGCAGCCAAGTAACGGCGAACACTGAAGCTTTCTTT. Residues: CASSQVTANTEAFF.

The chain recombines TRBV5-6 with TRBJ2-7, with D perhaps TRBD1 (6 bases). The CDR3 length is 15 residues. V gave up 0 bases and J gave up 5 bases, with 15 bases separating them. Germline V gene lookup returns CDR1 SGHDT and CDR2 YYEEEE. In nucleotides, the CDR3 is TGTGCCAGCAGCTTGGACATGGCAGGGGTCGACGAGCAGTACTTC. This sequence encodes CASSLDMAGVDEQYF.

The chain has TRBV7-9 and TRBJ2-3, with 8 bases identical to TRBD2. Germline CDR1 and CDR2: SEHNR and FQNEAQ (reference sequence). The CDR3 has 17 amino acids. J lost 3 bases, V lost 5 bases, and 13 bases had no gene match. In DNA form, the CDR3 reads TGTGCCAGCAGCCCGACCCTTAGCGGGGATCTTACAGATACGCAGTATTTT. As protein: CASSPTLSGDLTDTQYF.

To note about this clone: This same CDR3 is encoded by further DNA sequences in the sample. The chain uses TRBV7-9 and TRBJ1-1, with 9 bases aligning to TRBD1. V lost 5 bases and J lost 1; bases outside the gene matches: 2. This CDR3 region has 14 residues. Germline assignment: CDR1 SEHNR and CDR2 FQNEAQ (reference sequence). The CDR3 is CASSTGQGNTEAFF. The CDR3 nucleotides are TGTGCCAGCAGCACGGGACAGGGGAACACTGAAGCTTTCTTT.

The chain has TRBV25-1 and TRBJ2-5; 10 bases agree with TRBD1. Unmatched junction bases numbered 5, after V lost 0 bases and J lost 4 bases. CDR1 and CDR2 from the germline V gene are MGHDK and SYGVNS. CDR3 length: 16 amino acids. The CDR3 nucleotides read TGTGCCAGCAGTGAATATTTGACAGGGGGCGTAGAGACCCAGTACTTC. Protein product: CASSEYLTGGVETQYF.

J is TRBJ1-2 and V is TRBV10-3; 9 nucleotides match TRBD1. The trim removed 4 bases at V and 5 bases at J, leaving 14 bases unmatched. The germline gives CDR1 ENHRY, CDR2 SYGVKD. This CDR3 has 17 amino acids. The CDR3 spells CAISGHHPGQGLYGYTF. As DNA, the CDR3 is TGTGCCATCAGTGGCCACCATCCGGGACAGGGCCTATATGGCTACACCTTC.

The chain uses TRBV29-1 and TRBJ2-7; D is unclear. Trimming removed 7 bases at V and 2 bases at J, with 12 bases between. The CDR3 has 12 amino acids. CDR1 is SQVTM, CDR2 ANQGSEA, per germline. In DNA, the CDR3 is TGCAGCGCAGAATTGACACCCTACGAGCAGTACTTC. Translated: CSAELTPYEQYF.

The gene calls are TRBV6-1 and TRBJ2-2, with TRBD2 identical over 8 bases. This CDR3 has 14 residues. In germline, CDR1 is MNHNS, CDR2 SASEGT. V dropped 10 bases and J dropped 1; count of bases not matched to a gene: 5. CDR3 loop: CATHGGENTGELFF. CDR3 DNA sequence: TGTGCCACCCACGGGGGGGAGAACACCGGGGAGCTGTTTTTT.

This chain joins TRBV19 and TRBJ2-1, with a possible D match to TRBD2 (6 bases). The CDR3 runs to 14 residues. The germline V and J ends were trimmed by 3 bases and 4 bases, with 10 bases remaining between them. CDR1 is LNHDA and CDR2 is SQIVND in the germline V gene (reference sequence). As DNA, the CDR3 is TGTGCCAGTAGTATTGGGGGGACTTACAATGAGCAGTTCTTC. It is translated as CASSIGGTYNEQFF.

The V call is TRBV28, the J call TRBJ2-7; D uncertain. Germline lookup yields CDR1 MDHEN and CDR2 SYDVKM. The CDR3 loop spans 13 amino acids. V was cut by 0 bases and J by 7 bases, with 10 bases left in between. CDR3 protein: CASSLWSVWEQYF. CDR3 sequence (DNA): TGTGCCAGCAGTTTATGGTCGGTTTGGGAGCAGTACTTC.

V gene TRBV2 combines with J gene TRBJ1-4; D is unclear. The CDR3 consists of 12 residues. Germline lookup yields CDR1 SNHLY and CDR2 FYNNEI. V was cut by 3 bases and J by 7 bases, with 6 bases left in between. The CDR3 sequence is CASSDIGEKLFF. CDR3 nucleotides: TGTGCCAGCAGTGATATAGGTGAAAAACTGTTTTTT.

The rearrangement joins TRBV6-5 to TRBJ1-6; D may be TRBD1 (6 bases). The CDR3 contains 13 residues. Germline V gives CDR1 MNHEY, CDR2 SVGAGI. V was trimmed by 8 bases and J by 10 bases, leaving 15 bases between them. The CDR3 nucleotides read TGTGCCAGCGCCATGGGGGCGGGCTCACCCCTCCACTTT. This codes for CASAMGAGSPLHF.

The CDR3 sequence is CASSLPQVDTQYF. The CDR3 DNA follows: TGTGCCAGCAGCTTACCTCAGGTAGATACGCAGTATTTT. The rearrangement uses TRBV7-9 and TRBJ2-3, with unresolved D. Germline CDR1 is SEHNR and CDR2 is FQNEAQ (reference sequence). Between the trimmed V and J ends, which lost 2 bases and 5 bases, there was a span of 8 bases. This CDR3 is built from 13 residues.

The chain employs TRBV5-6 and TRBJ2-3; 9 bases match TRBD2. Germline trimming cut 4 bases from V and 2 bases from J; bases unmatched to any gene: 5. Germline CDR1 SGHDT, CDR2 YYEEEE. The CDR3 is 15 amino acids. The CDR3 loop reads CASSLASGVTDTQYF. DNA of the CDR3: TGTGCCAGCAGCCTCGCTAGCGGGGTCACAGATACGCAGTATTTT.

The V gene is TRBV7-9, the J gene TRBJ2-7, with D unclear. The CDR3 has 11 amino acids. Germline CDR1 reads SEHNR; CDR2 reads FQNEAQ (reference sequence). Trimming shortened V by 8 bases and J by 4 bases, and 9 bases separated the two germline ends. CDR3 sequence (DNA): TGTGCCAGCGGATCAGATTACGAGCAGTACTTC. Translating gives CASGSDYEQYF.

This chain joins TRBV30 and TRBJ2-2; D remains unclear. V was clipped by 2 bases and J by 7 bases, with 11 bases between them. This CDR3 is 13 amino acids long. Germline V gene lookup returns CDR1 GTSNPN and CDR2 SVGIG (reference sequence). The CDR3 protein is CAWSPRVGGELFF. In DNA, the CDR3 is TGTGCCTGGAGTCCTCGGGTAGGCGGGGAGCTGTTTTTT. The complete variable domain, with remaining parts taken from reference TRBV30 and TRBJ2-2, reads SQTIHQWPATLVQPVGSPLSLECTVEGTSNPNLYWYRQAAGRGLQLLFYSVGIGQISSEVPQNLSASRPQDRQFILSSKKLLLSDSGFYLCAWSPRVGGELFFGEGSRLTVL.

V is TRBV4-3 and J is TRBJ2-1, with 10 bases lining up with TRBD2. CDR3 length equals 16 residues. Germline V gives CDR1 LGHNA, CDR2 YSLEER. The J segment lost 8 bases and the V segment lost 1 base, leaving 8 bases of the junction unmatched. The CDR3 DNA follows: TGCGCCAGCAGCCAAGTTCTAGCGGGAGTCGGAGATGAGCAGTTCTTC. Amino acids: CASSQVLAGVGDEQFF.

The chain carries TRBV7-9 and TRBJ2-1; no clear D. This CDR3 comprises 13 residues. Trimming took off 2 bases at V and 10 bases at J, with 12 bases between the two ends. CDR1 SEHNR and CDR2 FQNEAQ come from the germline V gene (reference sequence). This chain's CDR3 is CASSLPLYSEQFF. As DNA, the CDR3 is TGTGCCAGCAGCTTACCCTTGTACTCGGAGCAGTTCTTC. Together with reference TRBV7-9 and TRBJ2-1, the CDR3 gives the full variable domain: DTGVSQNPRHKITKRGQNVTFRCDPISEHNRLYWYRQTLGQGPEFLTYFQNEAQLEKSRLLSDRFSAERPKGSFSTLEIQRTEQGDSAMYLCASSLPLYSEQFFGPGTRLTVL.

The chain joins TRBV19 to TRBJ2-1; TRBD2 might be the D (5 bases). Germline-derived CDR1 and CDR2 are LNHDA and SQIVND (reference sequence). The CDR3 runs to 17 residues. V was clipped by 2 bases and J by 0 bases, with 14 bases between them. For the CDR3, the DNA is TGTGCCAGTAGTATAACCGGACTGCCGAGCTCCTACAATGAGCAGTTCTTC. As protein: CASSITGLPSSYNEQFF.

This rearrangement joins TRBV7-9 to TRBJ2-5; no firm D call. Germline CDR1 reads SEHNR; CDR2 reads FQNEAQ (reference sequence). With 6 bases removed from V and 1 base from J, the gap between germline ends came to 15 bases. This CDR3 has 15 residues. The CDR3 here is CASSQTSGTQETQYF. The CDR3 DNA sequence: TGTGCCAGCAGTCAAACGTCCGGAACCCAAGAGACCCAGTACTTC.

The rearrangement joins TRBV4-1 to TRBJ2-7; D gene uncertain. Germline loops: CDR1 MGHRA, CDR2 YSYEKL. Between the trimmed V and J ends, which lost 2 bases and 3 bases, there was a span of 11 bases. This CDR3 has 14 amino acids. The chain's CDR3 is CASSQKAMDYEQYF. The CDR3 DNA follows: TGCGCCAGCAGCCAAAAGGCCATGGACTACGAGCAGTACTTC.

This clone occurred once. The DNA for the CDR3 is TGTGCCAGCAGCTTAGCGCCGGGACTAGCGGGGGGTGGCTACGAGCAGTACTTC. Its protein product is CASSLAPGLAGGGYEQYF. The chain carries TRBV7-9 and TRBJ2-7, with 15 nucleotides matching TRBD2. V dropped 0 bases and J dropped 3; count of bases not matched to a gene: 6. Germline assignment: CDR1 SEHNR and CDR2 FQNEAQ (reference sequence). CDR3 length equals 18 residues.

The chain has TRBV7-9 and TRBJ2-7; 9 bases are shared with TRBD1. Germline loops: CDR1 SEHNR, CDR2 FQNEAQ (reference sequence). Unmatched junction bases numbered 6, after V lost 5 bases and J lost 1 base. The CDR3 extends over 15 amino acids. CDR3 region: CASSHIGQGSYEQYF. The CDR3 nucleotides read TGTGCCAGCAGCCACATAGGACAGGGGTCCTACGAGCAGTACTTC.

This clone came up a few times. This chain connects TRBV7-2 to TRBJ2-3, with TRBD2 matching over 9 bases. Unmatched junction bases numbered 3, after V lost 5 bases and J lost 0 bases. The V gene's germline CDR1 is SGHTA and CDR2 FQGNSA. The CDR3 sequence is 15 residues long. Here the CDR3 DNA reads TGTGCCAGCAGCGAGACTAGCGGAAGCACAGATACGCAGTATTTT. This translates into CASSETSGSTDTQYF. The complete variable domain, with remaining parts taken from reference TRBV7-2 and TRBJ2-3, reads GAGVSQSPSNKVTEKGKDVELRCDPISGHTALYWYRQSLGQGLEFLIYFQGNSAPDKSGLPSDRFSAERTGGSVSTLTIQRTQQEDSAVYLCASSETSGSTDTQYFGPGTRLTVL.

The CDR3 DNA follows: TGTGCCAGCAGCGTAGAGGGGGTTTTAGAAGAGACCCAGTACTTC. This gives the protein CASSVEGVLEETQYF. The chain joins TRBV9 to TRBJ2-5; possibly TRBD1 for D (6 bases). The CDR3 sequence is 15 residues long. CDR1 is SGDLS and CDR2 is YYNGEE in the germline V gene. Trimming shortened V by 0 bases and J by 3 bases, and 12 bases separated the two germline ends.

A note on this clone: Other DNA sequences in the same sample also yield this CDR3. The chain links TRBV11-2 to TRBJ2-7; 7 nucleotides line up with TRBD2. The CDR3 is 13 residues long. Germline values: CDR1 SGHAT, CDR2 FQNNGV. With 3 bases clipped from V and 1 base from J, the junction kept 0 bases outside the gene matches. The CDR3 loop is CASSFSGSYEQYF. The CDR3 DNA sequence: TGTGCCAGCAGCTTTAGCGGGTCCTACGAGCAGTACTTC.